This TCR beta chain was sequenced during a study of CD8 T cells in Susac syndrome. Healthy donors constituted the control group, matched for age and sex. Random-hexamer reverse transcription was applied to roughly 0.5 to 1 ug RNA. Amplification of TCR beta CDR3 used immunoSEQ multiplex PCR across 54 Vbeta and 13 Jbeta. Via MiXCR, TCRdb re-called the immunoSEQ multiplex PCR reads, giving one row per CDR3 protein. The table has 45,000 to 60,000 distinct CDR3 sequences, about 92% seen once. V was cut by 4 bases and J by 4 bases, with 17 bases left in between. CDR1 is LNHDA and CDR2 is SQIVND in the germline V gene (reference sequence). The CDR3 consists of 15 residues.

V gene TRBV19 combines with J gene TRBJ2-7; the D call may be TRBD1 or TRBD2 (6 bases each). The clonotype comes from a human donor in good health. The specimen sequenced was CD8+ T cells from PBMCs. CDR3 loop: CASSTGRRGVYEQYF. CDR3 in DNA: TGTGCCAGTAGTACCGGTAGGAGGGGGGTATACGAGCAGTACTTC.